This TCR beta chain originates from a study of radiotherapy plus CTLA-4 blockade in lung cancer. The CDR3 has 13 amino acids. Germline V gene lookup returns CDR1 MRHNA and CDR2 SNTAGT. V lost 6 bases and J lost 1; bases outside the gene matches: 2. Profiling relied on immunoSEQ multiplex PCR, and the TCRdb table lists in-frame clones only, not all of them. The sample comprises more than 25,000 clones, 70% to 85% of which are singletons, and just under 8% rests with the top ten. V and J are TRBV6-4 and TRBJ1-1; TRBD1 agrees at 7 bases. The origin of this receptor is a human donor with non-small cell lung cancer who had stable disease on radiotherapy plus ipilimumab. The sample was peripheral blood, taken from a patient treated with radiotherapy plus ipilimumab. The chain's CDR3 is CASRRTGNTEAFF. CDR3 DNA sequence: TGTGCCAGCAGGCGGACAGGGAACACTGAAGCTTTCTTT.